This T cell receptor (beta chain) was observed in a study of cytomegalovirus exposure and HLA in healthy donors. Whole-study findings and limits: Association of a missense DCLRE1C variant with TCR beta V- and J-gene trimming was reported in a later analysis. Cytomegalovirus status was reportedly diagnosed by the classifier with high specificity and sensitivity. Cytomegalovirus association was listed for about 170 TCR beta chains. The likely origin of a cluster of highly shared sequence variants was a sequencing artifact.

In germline, CDR1 is SGHRS, CDR2 YFSETQ. The CDR3 is 14 amino acids. Trimming took off 2 bases at V and 1 base at J, with 9 bases between the two ends. The sample holds one count of this clone. The antigen is not known. Primers for the PCR totalled 60 Vbeta and 13 Jbeta. The table came from immunoSEQ multiplex PCR; TCRdb's copy has only in-frame clones and leaves some out. The sample shows 110,000 or so clones, 60% to 85% of them seen only once. The gene calls are TRBV5-1 and TRBJ1-1; D gene unclear. Sequencing used PBMCs. This receptor was identified in a woman in her 40s in good health and CMV-seropositive. The chain's CDR3 is CASSLGRENTEAFF. The CDR3 region has the DNA TGCGCCAGCAGCTTAGGACGGGAGAACACTGAAGCTTTCTTT.